This entry concerns a single T cell receptor beta chain. These data are taken from a study of blood T cell repertoires in COVID-19. Measured with immunoSEQ multiplex PCR; TCRdb has only the in-frame clones, and not every one. The sample has 130,000 to 150,000 clones, 81% seen once. Trimming cost V 4 bases and J 8 bases, with 14 bases left between them. Germline CDR1 SQVTM, CDR2 ANQGSEA. CDR3 length: 12 residues. This clonotype was sampled from a human donor with acute or convalescent COVID-19. The donor label of this sample is uncertain. Sequencing input: peripheral blood. V gene TRBV29-1 combines with J gene TRBJ1-2; D possibly corresponds to TRBD1 (6 bases). CDR3: CSVGRQAEGYTF. The CDR3 DNA sequence: TGCAGCGTTGGGAGACAGGCGGAAGGCTACACCTTC.